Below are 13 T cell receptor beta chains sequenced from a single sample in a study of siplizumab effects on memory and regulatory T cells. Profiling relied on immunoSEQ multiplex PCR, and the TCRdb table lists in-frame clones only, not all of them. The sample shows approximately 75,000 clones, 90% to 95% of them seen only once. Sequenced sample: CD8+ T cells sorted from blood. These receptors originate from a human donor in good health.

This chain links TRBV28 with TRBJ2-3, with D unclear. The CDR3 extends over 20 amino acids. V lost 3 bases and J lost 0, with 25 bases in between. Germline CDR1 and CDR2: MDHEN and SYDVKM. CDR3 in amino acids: CASSLESGSGGGPSTDTQYF. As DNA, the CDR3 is TGTGCCAGCAGTTTGGAGTCTGGGTCGGGTGGCGGTCCTAGCACAGATACGCAGTATTTT. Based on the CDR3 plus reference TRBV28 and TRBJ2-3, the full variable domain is DVKVTQSSRYLVKRTGEKVFLECVQDMDHENMFWYRQDPGLGLRLIYFSYDVKMKEKGDIPEGYSVSREKKERFSLILESASTNQTSMYLCASSLESGSGGGPSTDTQYFGPGTRLTVL.

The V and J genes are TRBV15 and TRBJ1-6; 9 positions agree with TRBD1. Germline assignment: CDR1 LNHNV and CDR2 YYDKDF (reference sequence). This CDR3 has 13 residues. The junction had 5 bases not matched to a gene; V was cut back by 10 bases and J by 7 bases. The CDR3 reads CAINTGGNSPLHF. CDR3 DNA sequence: TGTGCCATCAACACAGGGGGCAATTCACCCCTCCACTTT.

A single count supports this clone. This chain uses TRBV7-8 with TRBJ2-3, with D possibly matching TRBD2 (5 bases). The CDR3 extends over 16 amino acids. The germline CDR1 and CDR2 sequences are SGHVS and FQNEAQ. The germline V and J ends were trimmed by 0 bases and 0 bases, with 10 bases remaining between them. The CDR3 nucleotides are TGTGCCAGCAGCTTAGCTAGTGGGAGAAGCACAGATACGCAGTATTTT. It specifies CASSLASGRSTDTQYF. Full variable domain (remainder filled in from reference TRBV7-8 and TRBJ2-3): GAGVSQSPRYKVAKRGQDVALRCDPISGHVSLFWYQQALGQGPEFLTYFQNEAQLDKSGLPSDRFFAERPEGSVSTLKIQRTQQEDSAVYLCASSLASGRSTDTQYFGPGTRLTVL.

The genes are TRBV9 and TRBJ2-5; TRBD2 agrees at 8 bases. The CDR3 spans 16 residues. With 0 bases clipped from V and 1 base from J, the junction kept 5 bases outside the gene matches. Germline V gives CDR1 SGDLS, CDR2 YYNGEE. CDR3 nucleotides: TGTGCCAGCAGCGTAGGAGTAGCGGGGCTCCAAGAGACCCAGTACTTC. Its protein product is CASSVGVAGLQETQYF.

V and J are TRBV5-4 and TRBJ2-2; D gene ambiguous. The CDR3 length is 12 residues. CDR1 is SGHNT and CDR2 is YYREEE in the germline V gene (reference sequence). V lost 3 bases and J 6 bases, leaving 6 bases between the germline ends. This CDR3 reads CASSWRAGELFF. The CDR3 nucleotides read TGTGCCAGCAGCTGGAGAGCCGGGGAGCTGTTTTTT.

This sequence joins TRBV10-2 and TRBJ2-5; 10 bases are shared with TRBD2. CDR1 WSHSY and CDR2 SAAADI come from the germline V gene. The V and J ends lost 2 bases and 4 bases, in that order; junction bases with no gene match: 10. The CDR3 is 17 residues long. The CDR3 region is CASSEVLSGGARETQYF. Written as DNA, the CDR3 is TGCGCCAGCAGTGAGGTTCTAAGCGGGGGGGCCAGAGAGACCCAGTACTTC.

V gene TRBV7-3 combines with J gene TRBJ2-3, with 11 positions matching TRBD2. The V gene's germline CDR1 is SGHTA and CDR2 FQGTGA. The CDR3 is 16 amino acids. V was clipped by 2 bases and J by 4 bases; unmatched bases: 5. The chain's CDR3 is CASSLGSGGAADTQYF. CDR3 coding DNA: TGTGCCAGCAGCTTAGGTAGCGGGGGGGCAGCAGATACGCAGTATTTT. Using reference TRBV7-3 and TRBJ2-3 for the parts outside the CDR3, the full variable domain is GAGVSQTPSNKVTEKGKYVELRCDPISGHTALYWYRQSLGQGPEFLIYFQGTGAADDSGLPNDRFFAVRPEGSVSTLKIQRTERGDSAVYLCASSLGSGGAADTQYFGPGTRLTVL.

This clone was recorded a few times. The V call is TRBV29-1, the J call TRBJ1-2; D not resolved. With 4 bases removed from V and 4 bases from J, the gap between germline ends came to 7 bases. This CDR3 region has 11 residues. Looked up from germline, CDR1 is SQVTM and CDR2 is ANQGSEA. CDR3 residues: CSVAGFYGYTF. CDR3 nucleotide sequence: TGCAGCGTTGCAGGTTTCTATGGCTACACCTTC.

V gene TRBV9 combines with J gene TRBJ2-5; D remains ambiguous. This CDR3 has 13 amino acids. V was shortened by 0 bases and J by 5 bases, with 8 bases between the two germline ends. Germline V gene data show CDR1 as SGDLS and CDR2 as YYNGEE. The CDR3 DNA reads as TGTGCCAGCAGCGTAGCTCCATGGGAGACCCAGTACTTC. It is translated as CASSVAPWETQYF.

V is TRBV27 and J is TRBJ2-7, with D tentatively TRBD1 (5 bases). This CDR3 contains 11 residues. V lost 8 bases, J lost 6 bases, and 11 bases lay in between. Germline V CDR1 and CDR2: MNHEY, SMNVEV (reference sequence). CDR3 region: CASAGIGEQYF. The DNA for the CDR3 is TGTGCCAGCGCAGGGATAGGCGAGCAGTACTTC.

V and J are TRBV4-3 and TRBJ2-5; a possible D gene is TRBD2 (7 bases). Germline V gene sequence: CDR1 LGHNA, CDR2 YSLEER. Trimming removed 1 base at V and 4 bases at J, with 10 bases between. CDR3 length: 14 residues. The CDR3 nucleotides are TGCGCCAGCAGCCAAGGCGGGGGCCTAGAGACCCAGTACTTC. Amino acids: CASSQGGGLETQYF.

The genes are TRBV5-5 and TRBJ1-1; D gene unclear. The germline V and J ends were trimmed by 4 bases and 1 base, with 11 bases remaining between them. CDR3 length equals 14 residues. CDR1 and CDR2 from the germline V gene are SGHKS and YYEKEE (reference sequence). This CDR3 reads CASSPHPENTEAFF. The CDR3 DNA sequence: TGTGCCAGCAGCCCGCACCCTGAGAACACTGAAGCTTTCTTT.

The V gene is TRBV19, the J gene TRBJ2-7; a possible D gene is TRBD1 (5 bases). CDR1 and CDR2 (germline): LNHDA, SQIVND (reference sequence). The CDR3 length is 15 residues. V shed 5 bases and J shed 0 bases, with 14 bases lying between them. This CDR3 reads CASSSLQDNSYEQYF. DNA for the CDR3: TGTGCCAGTAGTTCCTTACAGGACAACTCCTACGAGCAGTACTTC.